The rows below give T cell receptor beta chains drawn from one sample of a study of CD8 T cells in ankylosing spondylitis. TCRdb re-derived calls from the 5' RACE reads in MiXCR, one entry per CDR3 protein. The sample carries about 540,000 distinct CDR3 sequences, about 12% recorded once. Material: blood, either unsorted or a sorted T cell fraction (not recorded which). These receptors all stem from a male donor with ankylosing spondylitis. Both conserved end residues are part of each CDR3. The order of the fields is D gene, clone size, V gene, J gene, CDR3 DNA, CDR3 protein. The D gene is left open where the match is weak. Not every row has a clone size; where given, it reads once, few, many or a size class.

TRBD1	few	TRBV7-2	TRBJ1-4	TGTGCCAGCAGGCCAGGGGGCGCCAGAGAAAAACTGTTTTTT	CASRPGGAREKLFF
NA	few	TRBV20-1	TRBJ1-3	TGCAGTGCTAGAGATACGGCCGGGCGACTAAACACCATATATTTT	CSARDTAGRLNTIYF
NA	many	TRBV5-1	TRBJ1-1	TGCGCCAGCACAGAGGGACAGAACACTGAAGCTTTCTTT	CASTEGQNTEAFF
NA	many	TRBV11-2	TRBJ1-2	TGTGCCAGCAGCTTCGGGAATTCGGGCTATGGCTACACCTTC	CASSFGNSGYGYTF
NA	NA	TRBV11-3	TRBJ2-3	TGTGCCAGCATGGCTAGCCGGAAGAATACGCAGTATTTT	CASMASRKNTQYF
TRBD1	NA	TRBV20-1	TRBJ2-1	TGCAGTGCTCTAGACAGGGGGCAAACCTACAATGAGCAGTTCTTC	CSALDRGQTYNEQFF
NA	few	TRBV15	TRBJ2-3	TGTGCCACCAGCAGAGATCGCCGGGATACGCAGTATTTT	CATSRDRRDTQYF
NA	many	TRBV12-3/TRBV12-4	TRBJ1-1	TGTGCCAGCAGCCCTACCTTGGGGGATGCTGAAGCTTTCTTT	CASSPTLGDAEAFF
TRBD2	many	TRBV10-3	TRBJ2-1	TGTGCCATCACCCAACAAGCGGGAGTATCCTACAATGAGCAGTTCTTC	CAITQQAGVSYNEQFF
TRBD1	few	TRBV4-1	TRBJ1-5	TGCGCCAGCAGCCCGGGACAGGGGTGGATCCAGCCCCAGCATTTT	CASSPGQGWIQPQHF
NA	NA	TRBV25-1	TRBJ2-1	TGTGCCTCCGGGTCGGGGGCGGGGCCCTACAATGAGCAGTTCTTC	CASGSGAGPYNEQFF
TRBD2	NA	TRBV10-3	TRBJ2-1	TGTGCCATCAGTGGGACTAGCGGGAGAGGGAACAATGAGCAGTTCTTC	CAISGTSGRGNNEQFF
NA	few	TRBV12-3/TRBV12-4	TRBJ2-4	TGTGCCAGCAGTTTTGAGGGAATTGCTATGAACCTAAACATTCAGTACTTC	CASSFEGIAMNLNIQYF
TRBD2	NA	TRBV14	TRBJ2-1	TGTGCCAGCAGCCAGGTAGCGGGAGCTTACAATGAGCAGTTCTTC	CASSQVAGAYNEQFF
TRBD2	NA	TRBV5-1	TRBJ2-1	TGCGCCAGCAGTCAATCGGGAGGGGACTACAATGAGCAGTTCTTC	CASSQSGGDYNEQFF
TRBD2	few	TRBV15	TRBJ2-1	TGTGCCACCAGCAGAGTTGTGGGGCTAGCGGGAGCCAATGAGCAGTTCTTC	CATSRVVGLAGANEQFF
NA	NA	TRBV29-1	TRBJ2-7	TGCAGCGCTGGGCGAGGGGCCTACGAGCAGTACTTC	CSAGRGAYEQYF
TRBD1	NA	TRBV6-1	TRBJ2-3	TGTGCCAGCAAATTCGACAGGGGGGGGACAGATACGCAGTATTTT	CASKFDRGGTDTQYF
NA	few	TRBV20-1	TRBJ2-1	TGCAGTGCTAGGGTTCAGGGTGGCAACGATTACAATGAGCAGTTCTTC	CSARVQGGNDYNEQFF
TRBD2	NA	TRBV10-2	TRBJ2-1	TGCGCCAGCAGTGAGCCTACCATTAGCGGGAGTCTGGGGGAGCAGTTCTTC	CASSEPTISGSLGEQFF
NA	NA	TRBV29-1	TRBJ2-1	TGCAGCGTTAGGACTACTGCGTCCTACAATGAGCAGTTCTTC	CSVRTTASYNEQFF
TRBD1	few	TRBV10-3	TRBJ2-7	TGTGCCATCAGTGCACAAGCTGGGACAGGCCCCTACGAGCAGTACTTC	CAISAQAGTGPYEQYF
NA	few	TRBV29-1	TRBJ1-5	TGCAGCGTTCGGCGGGATAATCAGCCCCAGCATTTT	CSVRRDNQPQHF
NA	many	TRBV24-1	TRBJ2-2	TGTGCCACCAGTCTGGGGGCGCAGCTGTTTTTT	CATSLGAQLFF
NA	NA	TRBV3-1	TRBJ2-3	TGTGCCAGCAGCCAAGAATTTATGGGGGATTACGTAGATACGCAGTATTTT	CASSQEFMGDYVDTQYF
NA	NA	TRBV10-3	TRBJ2-2	TGTGCCATCAGTGATGGGGGAGACACCGGGGAGCTGTTTTTT	CAISDGGDTGELFF
NA	many	TRBV3-1	TRBJ1-2	TGTGCCAGCAGCCCGGCAGGGGTACACTATGGCTACACCTTC	CASSPAGVHYGYTF
NA	few	TRBV6-5	TRBJ1-6	TGTGCCAGCAGTTATCAGCGCCTCGTAAATTCACCCCTCCACTTT	CASSYQRLVNSPLHF
TRBD2	few	TRBV20-1	TRBJ2-1	TGCAGTGCTAGTAAGACTAGCGGGGATTACAATGAGCAGTTCTTC	CSASKTSGDYNEQFF
NA	few	TRBV12-3/TRBV12-4	TRBJ2-5	TGTGCCAGCAGTTTAGGGCAGGCTGGCTCAGAGACCCAGTACTTC	CASSLGQAGSETQYF
NA	NA	TRBV2	TRBJ1-4	TGTGCCAGCAGTCCGACAGTTGAAAAACTGTTTTTT	CASSPTVEKLFF
NA	NA	TRBV5-1	TRBJ2-3	TGCGCCAGCACCCTCGGTGCTAGCACAGATACGCAGTATTTT	CASTLGASTDTQYF
NA	few	TRBV12-3/TRBV12-4	TRBJ1-3	TGTGCCAGCAGTTTTAGGGGTCTCTACTCTGGAAACACCATATATTTT	CASSFRGLYSGNTIYF